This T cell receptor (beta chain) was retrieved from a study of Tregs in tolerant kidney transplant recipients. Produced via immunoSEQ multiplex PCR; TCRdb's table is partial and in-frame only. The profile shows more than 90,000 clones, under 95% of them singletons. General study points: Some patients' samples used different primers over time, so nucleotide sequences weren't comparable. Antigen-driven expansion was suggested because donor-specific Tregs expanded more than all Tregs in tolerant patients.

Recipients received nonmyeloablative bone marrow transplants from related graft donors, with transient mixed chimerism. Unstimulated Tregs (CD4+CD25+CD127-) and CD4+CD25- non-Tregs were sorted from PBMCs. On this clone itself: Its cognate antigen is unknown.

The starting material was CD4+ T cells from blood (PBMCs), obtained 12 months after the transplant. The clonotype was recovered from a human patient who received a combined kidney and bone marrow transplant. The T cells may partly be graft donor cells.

The CDR3, as DNA: TGTGCCAGCAGTATAAAGGGAGTTAGTGGCTACACCTTC. It translates to CASSIKGVSGYTF. The chain joins TRBV2 to TRBJ1-2; D not resolved. V lost 5 bases and J lost 7, with 14 bases in between. The germline V gene encodes CDR1 SNHLY and CDR2 FYNNEI. The CDR3 is 13 residues long.